The 30 T cell receptor beta chains below come from one sample, sequenced in a study of Ad26.COV2.S vaccination and SARS-CoV-2 variants. Using immunoSEQ multiplex PCR, the repertoire was profiled, and TCRdb retains in-frame clones only, with some absent. There are hundreds of thousands of clones in the sample; about nine tenths occur only once, and about 12% lies in the top ten. Treatment meaning: 19 received Ad26.COV2.S at low or high dose, single or two shots; a few received placebo; per-sample allocation not given. The samples were gathered on day 63 after the first injection of vaccine or placebo. The specimen comprised peripheral blood, sampled in a trial of Ad26.COV2.S vaccine versus placebo. These receptors all come from a person between 18 and 65 years old who received the Ad26.COV2.S COVID-19 vaccine or a placebo.

The sample holds one count of this clone. The rearrangement joins TRBV6-5 to TRBJ2-7; tentatively, D is TRBD2 (5 bases). This CDR3 has 13 amino acids. Looked up from germline, CDR1 is MNHEY and CDR2 is SVGAGI. V shed 2 bases and J shed 3 bases, with 8 bases lying between them. CDR3 nucleotides: TGTGCCAGCAGTTACGTCGCGGGCTACGAGCAGTACTTC. Encoded protein: CASSYVAGYEQYF.

The chain couples TRBV5-4 to TRBJ1-1; D remains unclear. The V and J ends lost 0 bases and 1 base respectively, with 10 bases between them. The germline gives CDR1 SGHNT, CDR2 YYREEE (reference sequence). The CDR3 extends over 15 amino acids. The DNA of the CDR3 is TGTGCCAGCAGCTTGGTAGGACGGGGGAACACTGAAGCTTTCTTT. Translated: CASSLVGRGNTEAFF.

J is TRBJ2-3 and V is TRBV3-1 (or the pseudogene TRBV3-2); 10 bases line up with TRBD2. V gave up 1 base and J gave up 3 bases; unmatched junction bases: 16. This CDR3 is 20 amino acids long. Germline-derived CDR1 and CDR2 are LGHDT and YNNKEL (reference sequence). The CDR3 loop is CASSQVQIRASGRRTDTQYF. The CDR3 coding sequence is TGTGCCAGCAGCCAAGTTCAGATACGGGCTAGCGGGAGAAGGACAGATACGCAGTATTTT.

This clone appeared once. The chain couples TRBV6-5 to TRBJ2-7; 7 bases are shared with TRBD2. Germline V gene lookup returns CDR1 MNHEY and CDR2 SVGAGI. Trimming removed 0 bases from V and 7 bases from J; junction bases left unmatched: 6. The CDR3 spans 14 residues. The CDR3 protein is CASSYSSGVEEQYF. Here the CDR3 DNA reads TGTGCCAGCAGTTACTCGAGCGGGGTGGAAGAGCAGTACTTC.

This rearrangement joins TRBV5-6 to TRBJ1-4; TRBD1 aligns across 8 bases. Germline CDR1 reads SGHDT; CDR2 reads YYEEEE. The V and J ends lost 2 bases and 0 bases, in that order; junction bases with no gene match: 3. The CDR3 spans 16 residues. As DNA, the CDR3 is TGTGCCAGCAGCTTCGGGACAGGATCAACTAATGAAAAACTGTTTTTT. Amino acids: CASSFGTGSTNEKLFF.

The J gene is TRBJ2-3, the V gene TRBV7-9, with D unclear. Trimming left V 4 bases short and J 8 bases short, with 13 bases between. Germline V gene lookup returns CDR1 SEHNR and CDR2 FQNEAQ (reference sequence). This CDR3 is 13 amino acids long. CDR3 residues: CASSWSLLGTQYF. The CDR3 DNA sequence: TGTGCCAGCAGCTGGAGCCTCTTGGGTACGCAGTATTTT. Full variable domain (rest looked up from reference TRBV7-9 and TRBJ2-3): DTGVSQNPRHKITKRGQNVTFRCDPISEHNRLYWYRQTLGQGPEFLTYFQNEAQLEKSRLLSDRFSAERPKGSFSTLEIQRTEQGDSAMYLCASSWSLLGTQYFGPGTRLTVL.

The chain links TRBV3-1 (or the pseudogene TRBV3-2) to TRBJ2-3; D is perhaps TRBD1 or TRBD2 (5 bases each). This CDR3 is 13 amino acids long. The germline gives CDR1 LGHDT, CDR2 YNNKEL (reference sequence). V lost 4 bases and J lost 5, with 10 bases in between. The CDR3 region has the DNA TGTGCCAGCAGCCTCCGGGGCATAGATACGCAGTATTTT. This encodes CASSLRGIDTQYF.

The V gene is TRBV9, the J gene TRBJ2-7; 9 bases match TRBD1. The germline V gene has CDR1 SGDLS and CDR2 YYNGEE. CDR3 length: 17 amino acids. The J segment lost 5 bases and the V segment lost 0 bases, leaving 12 bases of the junction unmatched. CDR3 region: CASSVADNRTGDHEQYF. The CDR3 DNA reads TGTGCCAGCAGCGTAGCCGACAATCGGACAGGGGATCACGAGCAGTACTTC.

This chain connects TRBV6-5 to TRBJ2-7; D unresolved. The CDR3 has 13 residues. V was shortened by 0 bases and J by 3 bases, with 6 bases between the two germline ends. Germline V gene lookup returns CDR1 MNHEY and CDR2 SVGAGI. The CDR3 nucleotides read TGTGCCAGCAGTTACTCGAACTACTACGAGCAGTACTTC. Translation gives CASSYSNYYEQYF.

The chain links TRBV19 to TRBJ1-1; tentative D call: TRBD1 (5 bases). V dropped 3 bases and J dropped 4 bases, with 15 bases sitting between them. The germline V gene has CDR1 LNHDA and CDR2 SQIVND (reference sequence). The length of the CDR3 is 15 residues. The CDR3 region is CASSISAPGGTEAFF. CDR3 coding DNA: TGTGCCAGTAGTATCAGCGCTCCTGGGGGCACTGAAGCTTTCTTT.

Only one count was recorded for this clone. The J gene is TRBJ1-5, the V gene TRBV24-1, with D possibly being TRBD1 (6 bases). This CDR3 has 13 amino acids. Looked up from germline, CDR1 is KGHDR and CDR2 is SFDVKD. V was pared by 12 bases and J by 2 bases, with 13 bases between. The CDR3 nucleotides read TGTGCCGCACAGGGACTGGGCAATCAGCCCCAGCATTTT. Protein product: CAAQGLGNQPQHF.

The chain uses TRBV18 and TRBJ1-2; 7 bases align to TRBD1. With 3 bases clipped from V and 8 bases from J, the junction kept 9 bases outside the gene matches. The CDR3 extends over 14 amino acids. Germline V gene lookup returns CDR1 KGHSH and CDR2 LQKENI. CDR3 sequence: CASSPIDREGGYTF. CDR3 bases: TGTGCCAGCTCACCCATCGACAGGGAGGGCGGCTACACCTTC.

The chain combines TRBV9 with TRBJ1-1; D is unclear. Germline V CDR1 and CDR2: SGDLS, YYNGEE. The CDR3 is 13 residues long. V was cut by 4 bases and J by 4 bases, with 11 bases left in between. The CDR3 sequence: CASSSELGTEAFF. In DNA, the CDR3 is TGTGCCAGCAGCTCCGAGTTAGGCACTGAAGCTTTCTTT.

The CDR3 region is CSVEKRDRGSLTYEQYF. CDR3 DNA: TGCAGCGTTGAAAAAAGGGACAGGGGTTCCCTAACCTACGAGCAGTACTTC. The V call is TRBV29-1, the J call TRBJ2-7, with TRBD1 matching 10 bases. The V gene's germline CDR1 is SQVTM and CDR2 ANQGSEA. This CDR3 region has 17 residues. Germline trimming cut 2 bases from V and 2 bases from J; bases unmatched to any gene: 12.

The V and J genes are TRBV9 and TRBJ2-3, with D tentatively TRBD1 (6 bases). The CDR3 spans 14 residues. Germline V lookup: CDR1 SGDLS, CDR2 YYNGEE. The germline V and J ends were trimmed by 4 bases and 5 bases, with 14 bases remaining between them. The CDR3 nucleotides read TGTGCCAGCAGCTCCGGACAGTCGGGAGATACGCAGTATTTT. Encoded protein: CASSSGQSGDTQYF.

The V gene is TRBV28, the J gene TRBJ2-7, with D possibly being TRBD2 (6 bases). The V gene lost 6 bases and the J gene lost 2 bases, with 11 bases spanning the gap. The germline V gene has CDR1 MDHEN and CDR2 SYDVKM. The CDR3 is made up of 13 amino acids. Written as DNA, the CDR3 is TGTGCCAGCAGCCAGCGGGTCACCTACGAGCAGTACTTC. This gives the protein CASSQRVTYEQYF. The whole variable domain, filled in from reference TRBV28 and TRBJ2-7, reads DVKVTQSSRYLVKRTGEKVFLECVQDMDHENMFWYRQDPGLGLRLIYFSYDVKMKEKGDIPEGYSVSREKKERFSLILESASTNQTSMYLCASSQRVTYEQYFGPGTRLTVT.

The CDR3 bases are TGTGCCAGCGGAAAGACTAGCGGTCAAGAGACCCAGTACTTC. Translated, it gives CASGKTSGQETQYF. The V call is TRBV2, the J call TRBJ2-5; 9 bases are shared with TRBD2. Per the germline V gene, CDR1 is SNHLY and CDR2 is FYNNEI. Germline trimming cut 8 bases from V and 2 bases from J; bases unmatched to any gene: 6. This CDR3 spans 14 amino acids. Using reference TRBV2 and TRBJ2-5 for the parts outside the CDR3, the full variable domain is EPEVTQTPSHQVTQMGQEVILRCVPISNHLYFYWYRQILGQKVEFLVSFYNNEISEKSEIFDDQFSVERPDGSNFTLKIRSTKLEDSAMYFCASGKTSGQETQYFGPGTRLLVL.

J is TRBJ2-7 and V is TRBV29-1; TRBD1 agrees at 10 bases. The V gene end was trimmed by 6 bases and the J gene end by 6 bases; junction bases not matched to a gene: 8. The CDR3 is made up of 13 amino acids. The V gene's germline CDR1 is SQVTM and CDR2 ANQGSEA. CDR3 region: CSVRQGAVGEQYF. The CDR3 nucleotides read TGCAGCGTACGACAGGGGGCGGTCGGCGAGCAGTACTTC.

This chain connects TRBV28 to TRBJ2-5; D may correspond to TRBD1 or TRBD2 (5 bases each). Trimming took off 7 bases at V and 0 bases at J, with 12 bases between the two ends. This CDR3 is built from 14 residues. The germline CDR1 and CDR2 sequences are MDHEN and SYDVKM. The CDR3 is CASTLEGYQETQYF. As DNA, the CDR3 is TGTGCCAGCACCCTAGAGGGGTACCAAGAGACCCAGTACTTC. The full variable domain, rest sourced from reference TRBV28 and TRBJ2-5, is DVKVTQSSRYLVKRTGEKVFLECVQDMDHENMFWYRQDPGLGLRLIYFSYDVKMKEKGDIPEGYSVSREKKERFSLILESASTNQTSMYLCASTLEGYQETQYFGPGTRLLVL.

This clone was detected only once. The gene calls are TRBV4-1 and TRBJ2-3; tentatively, D is TRBD2 (6 bases). This CDR3 is built from 15 residues. The ends were cut back, 1 base at V and 3 bases at J, with 11 bases in the middle. Germline V gene sequence: CDR1 MGHRA, CDR2 YSYEKL. The DNA for the CDR3 is TGCGCCAGCAGCCAAGTTGGAGGGCCGACAGATACGCAGTATTTT. The encoded protein is CASSQVGGPTDTQYF.

This chain joins TRBV10-3 and TRBJ1-5; the D gene is possibly TRBD1 (5 bases). V was pared by 6 bases and J by 7 bases, with 16 bases between. The CDR3 runs to 14 residues. Germline V gene data show CDR1 as ENHRY and CDR2 as SYGVKD. This CDR3 is CAISPGGERQPQHF. The DNA of the CDR3 is TGTGCCATCAGCCCGGGGGGGGAACGACAGCCCCAGCATTTT.

The V call is TRBV7-3, the J call TRBJ2-2; weak D call: TRBD2 (5 bases). With 3 bases removed from V and 5 bases from J, the gap between germline ends came to 7 bases. Germline assignment: CDR1 SGHTA and CDR2 FQGTGA. The CDR3 has 13 residues. This CDR3 is CASSLGATGELFF. For the CDR3, the DNA is TGTGCCAGCAGCTTGGGAGCAACCGGGGAGCTGTTTTTT.

V is TRBV4-2 and J is TRBJ2-2; D unclear. V dropped 6 bases and J dropped 3 bases, with 14 bases sitting between them. The CDR3 loop spans 15 amino acids. Per germline, CDR1 LGHNA and CDR2 YNFKEQ. The CDR3 loop is CASSLNPTDTGELFF. For the CDR3, the DNA is TGTGCCAGCAGTCTCAACCCCACGGACACCGGGGAGCTGTTTTTT.

The chain uses TRBV30 and TRBJ2-2; D is ambiguous. Per the germline V gene, CDR1 is GTSNPN and CDR2 is SVGIG (reference sequence). This CDR3 is 11 amino acids long. V dropped 4 bases and J dropped 7 bases, with 7 bases sitting between them. The CDR3 protein is CAWITNGELFF. CDR3 coding DNA: TGTGCCTGGATAACGAACGGGGAGCTGTTTTTT.

The J gene is TRBJ1-5, the V gene TRBV30, with 7 bases fitting TRBD1. This CDR3 has 14 residues. V lost 3 bases, J lost 0 bases, and 2 bases stayed unmatched. Per the germline V gene, CDR1 is GTSNPN and CDR2 is SVGIG (reference sequence). The CDR3 nucleotides read TGTGCCTGGAGCGGGACAGTTAGCAATCAGCCCCAGCATTTT. Encoded protein: CAWSGTVSNQPQHF.

The chain has TRBV11-2 and TRBJ2-7; TRBD2 agrees at 13 bases. The CDR3 loop spans 16 amino acids. The V segment lost 5 bases and the J segment 3 bases; nucleotides outside the gene matches: 7. CDR1 is SGHAT and CDR2 is FQNNGV in the germline V gene. For the CDR3, the DNA is TGTGCCAGCAGCCCTAAGGGACTAGCGGGAAACTACGAGCAGTACTTC. It yields the protein CASSPKGLAGNYEQYF.

The chain employs TRBV19 and TRBJ1-1; D perhaps matches TRBD1 (6 bases). V was cut by 3 bases and J by 4 bases, with 9 bases left in between. This CDR3 spans 13 amino acids. Germline assignment: CDR1 LNHDA and CDR2 SQIVND (reference sequence). Here the CDR3 reads CASSMDSATEAFF. CDR3 DNA sequence: TGTGCCAGTAGTATGGACAGCGCCACTGAAGCTTTCTTT.

The chain is built from TRBV5-4 and TRBJ2-5; 8 bases map to TRBD2. The CDR3 extends over 14 amino acids. Germline assignment: CDR1 SGHNT and CDR2 YYREEE (reference sequence). V shed 2 bases, J shed 7 bases, and the junction held 7 bases outside the gene matches. CDR3 loop: CASSFSGNPWTQYF. CDR3 nucleotide sequence: TGTGCCAGCAGCTTTAGCGGGAACCCGTGGACCCAGTACTTC.

The chain carries TRBV7-8 and TRBJ2-1; TRBD2 agrees at 8 bases. This CDR3 is built from 15 residues. Germline-derived CDR1 and CDR2 are SGHVS and FQNEAQ. Germline trimming cut 2 bases from V and 4 bases from J; bases unmatched to any gene: 4. CDR3 protein: CASSLIREGYNEQFF. CDR3 in DNA: TGTGCCAGCAGCTTAATACGGGAGGGGTACAATGAGCAGTTCTTC. The full variable domain, in which reference TRBV7-8 and TRBJ2-1 provide the parts outside the CDR3, is GAGVSQSPRYKVAKRGQDVALRCDPISGHVSLFWYQQALGQGPEFLTYFQNEAQLDKSGLPSDRFFAERPEGSVSTLKIQRTQQEDSAVYLCASSLIREGYNEQFFGPGTRLTVL.

This clone was counted once. The chain joins TRBV6-5 to TRBJ2-3; 10 bases map to TRBD2. The V gene's germline CDR1 is MNHEY and CDR2 SVGAGI. Unmatched junction bases numbered 5, after V lost 10 bases and J lost 4 bases. This CDR3 has 13 residues. CDR3: CAIKREGPDTQYF. The CDR3 nucleotides read TGTGCCATCAAGCGGGAGGGCCCAGATACGCAGTATTTT.